Listed here is a single T cell receptor (beta chain). Trimming removed 1 base from V and 8 bases from J; junction bases left unmatched: 5. Germline values: CDR1 LGHNA, CDR2 YSLEER. This CDR3 contains 15 residues. The data derive from a study of blood T cell repertoires in COVID-19. Study context: Sites in the United States, Italy and Spain provided acute and convalescent COVID-19 samples. The cDNA or gDNA used as material had been derived from T cells, B-cell-depleted T cells, or PBMCs.

Authors' data handling: Nucleated cell number was recorded as an estimate derived from reference gene primer amplification. Clones were read by immunoSEQ multiplex PCR, and TCRdb kept only the in-frame ones, dropping some. The DNA gave D and trimming, while V, J and clone size come from that table. Of tens of thousands of clones in the sample, around four fifths are singletons; the top ten hold 10% to 15%. The receptor comes from a human donor in a cohort sampled during active COVID-19. The chain joins TRBV4-3 to TRBJ2-1, with 10 nucleotides matching TRBD2. Sequenced: peripheral blood. The CDR3 nucleotides read TGCGCCAGCAGCCAAGTAGCGGGAGGCGGGTATGAGCAGTTCTTC. Encoded protein: CASSQVAGGGYEQFF.